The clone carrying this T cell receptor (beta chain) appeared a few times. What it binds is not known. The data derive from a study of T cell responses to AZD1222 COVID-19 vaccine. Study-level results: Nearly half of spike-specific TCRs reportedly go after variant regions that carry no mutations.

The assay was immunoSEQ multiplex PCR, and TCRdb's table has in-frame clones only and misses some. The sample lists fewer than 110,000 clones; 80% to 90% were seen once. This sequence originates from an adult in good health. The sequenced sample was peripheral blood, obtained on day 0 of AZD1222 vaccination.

The CDR3 sequence: CASRSREISYNSPLHF. CDR3 sequence (DNA): TGTGCCAGCAGATCCCGGGAGATCTCCTATAATTCACCCCTCCACTTT. This chain links TRBV28 with TRBJ1-6; D uncertain. In germline, CDR1 is MDHEN, CDR2 SYDVKM. The CDR3 runs to 16 residues. Trimming removed 6 bases at V and 0 bases at J, with 12 bases between.